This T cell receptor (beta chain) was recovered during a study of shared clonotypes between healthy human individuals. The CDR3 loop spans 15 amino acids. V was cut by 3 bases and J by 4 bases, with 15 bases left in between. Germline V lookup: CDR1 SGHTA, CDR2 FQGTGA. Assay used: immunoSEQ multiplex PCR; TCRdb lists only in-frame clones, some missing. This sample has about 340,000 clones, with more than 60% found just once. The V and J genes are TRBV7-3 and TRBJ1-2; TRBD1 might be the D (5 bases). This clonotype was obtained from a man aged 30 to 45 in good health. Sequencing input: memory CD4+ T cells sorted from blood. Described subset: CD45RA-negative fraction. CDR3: CASSLRGGDPYGYTF. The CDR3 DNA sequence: TGTGCCAGCAGCTTGAGGGGAGGGGACCCCTATGGCTACACCTTC.